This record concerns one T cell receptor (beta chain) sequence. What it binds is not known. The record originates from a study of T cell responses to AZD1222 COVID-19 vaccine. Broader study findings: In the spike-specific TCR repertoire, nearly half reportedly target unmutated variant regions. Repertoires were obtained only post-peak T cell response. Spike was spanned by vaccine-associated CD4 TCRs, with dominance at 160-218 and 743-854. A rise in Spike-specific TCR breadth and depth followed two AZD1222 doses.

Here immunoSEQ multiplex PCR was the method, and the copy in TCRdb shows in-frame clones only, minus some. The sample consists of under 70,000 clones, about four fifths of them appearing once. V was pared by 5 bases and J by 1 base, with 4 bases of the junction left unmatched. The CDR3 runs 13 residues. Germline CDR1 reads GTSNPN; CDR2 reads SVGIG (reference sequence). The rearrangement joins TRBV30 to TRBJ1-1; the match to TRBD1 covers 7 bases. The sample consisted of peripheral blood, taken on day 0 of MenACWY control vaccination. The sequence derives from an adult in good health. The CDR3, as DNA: TGTGCCTGGGCGGGACAGAGGAACACTGAAGCTTTCTTT. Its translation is CAWAGQRNTEAFF.